Following are 2 T cell receptor beta chains from one sample sequenced in a study of T-cell memory formation after mild COVID-19. MiXCR, applied by TCRdb to the 5' RACE reads, yields one record per CDR3 protein. The data contain 200,000 to 250,000 distinct CDR3 sequences, over 15% of them singletons. Material for sequencing was PBMCs or a T cell subset sorted from them (not recorded which). The receptor source for this set is an adult woman who had mild COVID-19 (a few samples of this study predate the infection). Cell type and time point are not known.

The chain recombines TRBV12-3 or TRBV12-4 with TRBJ2-1; TRBD1 might be the D (5 bases). CDR3 length: 15 amino acids. Trimming stripped 5 bases from V and 7 bases from J, with 18 bases between. This chain's CDR3 is CASSLLGPPRNEQFF. The CDR3 DNA follows: TGTGCCAGCAGTCTTTTGGGGCCCCCCCGGAATGAGCAGTTCTTC.

In this sample, this clonotype turned up a few times. The chain is built from TRBV7-9 and TRBJ2-5, with D perhaps TRBD1 or TRBD2 (5 bases each). Germline V gives CDR1 SEHNR, CDR2 FQNEAQ (reference sequence). V was trimmed by 2 bases and J by 5 bases, leaving 12 bases between them. The CDR3 extends over 14 amino acids. CDR3 region: CASSLNVGDETQYF. For the CDR3, the DNA is TGTGCCAGCAGCTTAAATGTTGGGGACGAGACCCAGTACTTC.